Below are 24 T cell receptor beta chains sequenced from a single sample in a study of Ad26.COV2.S vaccination and SARS-CoV-2 variants. The treatment: around 19 received Ad26.COV2.S at low or high dose, single or two shots; five or six received placebo; per-sample allocation not given. Collection of the samples took place on day 63 after the first injection of vaccine or placebo. Using immunoSEQ multiplex PCR, the repertoire was profiled, and TCRdb retains in-frame clones only, with some absent. This sample has hundreds of thousands of clones; roughly nine tenths occur once, and the top ten carry 2.5%. The input for sequencing was peripheral blood, taken in a trial of Ad26.COV2.S vaccine versus placebo. The receptor set was obtained from a person between 18 and 60 years old who received the Ad26.COV2.S COVID-19 vaccine or a placebo.

V and J are TRBV7-2 and TRBJ2-1, with 15 bases fitting TRBD2. Germline V gene lookup returns CDR1 SGHTA and CDR2 FQGNSA. The trim removed 5 bases at V and 10 bases at J, leaving 6 bases unmatched. The CDR3 totals 15 residues. CDR3 region: CASSRTGTSGGEQFF. CDR3 in DNA: TGTGCCAGCAGCCGTACCGGGACTAGCGGGGGGGAGCAGTTCTTC.

The rearrangement joins TRBV18 to TRBJ2-7, with 10 bases fitting TRBD1. The CDR3 has 15 amino acids. The germline CDR1 and CDR2 sequences are KGHSH and LQKENI. With 1 base clipped from V and 7 bases from J, the junction kept 7 bases outside the gene matches. The CDR3, as DNA: TGTGCCAGCTCACCACTTGGGACAGGGGCGGGGGAGCAGTACTTC. Its translation: CASSPLGTGAGEQYF.

This chain connects TRBV2 to TRBJ2-4; D is unclear. Germline lookup yields CDR1 SNHLY and CDR2 FYNNEI. CDR3 length: 12 residues. Trimming shortened V by 6 bases and J by 7 bases, and 10 bases separated the two germline ends. CDR3 in DNA: TGTGCCAGCAGCCCCGCTACTAACATTCAGTACTTC. Its translation is CASSPATNIQYF.

This chain connects TRBV4-3 to TRBJ2-7; 9 bases line up with TRBD1. This CDR3 has 14 amino acids. V dropped 3 bases and J dropped 5; count of bases not matched to a gene: 5. CDR1 is LGHNA, CDR2 YSLEER, per germline. The CDR3 loop is CASSQLGQGHEQYF. CDR3 sequence (DNA): TGCGCCAGCAGCCAGCTGGGACAGGGCCACGAGCAGTACTTC.

The chain couples TRBV7-9 to TRBJ1-2, with D tentatively TRBD1 (5 bases). Trimming left V 1 base short and J 8 bases short, with 11 bases between. Germline V gene sequence: CDR1 SEHNR, CDR2 FQNEAQ (reference sequence). The CDR3 is 13 residues long. The CDR3 region is CASSLGQGGGYTF. The CDR3 bases are TGTGCCAGCAGCTTAGGGCAGGGAGGCGGCTACACCTTC.

This clone appeared a single time. V is TRBV5-4 and J is TRBJ2-3; D might be TRBD1 (6 bases). There are 15 residues in the CDR3. Per germline, CDR1 SGHNT and CDR2 YYREEE (reference sequence). V was clipped by 4 bases and J by 4 bases, with 16 bases between them. In DNA, the CDR3 is TGTGCCAGCAGCGGGAAGCAGGGGTCCCCAGATACGCAGTATTTT. It translates to CASSGKQGSPDTQYF.

The gene calls are TRBV10-1 and TRBJ2-1; D is ambiguous. The V gene lost 3 bases and the J gene lost 7 bases, with 13 bases spanning the gap. This CDR3 region has 14 residues. Per the germline V gene, CDR1 is WNHNN and CDR2 is SYGVQD (reference sequence). The DNA of the CDR3 is TGCGCCAGCAGTGACGGCATCCTGGAGAATGAGCAGTTCTTC. This codes for CASSDGILENEQFF.

This sequence joins TRBV7-9 and TRBJ1-4; D unclear. Germline-derived CDR1 and CDR2 are SEHNR and FQNEAQ (reference sequence). Trimming shortened V by 2 bases and J by 8 bases, and 18 bases separated the two germline ends. CDR3 size: 16 residues. The CDR3 reads CASSLHRVMVGEKLFF. Here the CDR3 DNA reads TGTGCCAGCAGCTTACATCGGGTCATGGTCGGCGAAAAACTGTTTTTT.

V usage is TRBV30 and J usage is TRBJ2-5; D tentatively reads TRBD1 or TRBD2 (6 bases each). The CDR3 contains 12 residues. Trimming took off 0 bases at V and 5 bases at J, with 7 bases between the two ends. Germline V lookup: CDR1 GTSNPN, CDR2 SVGIG (reference sequence). In nucleotides, the CDR3 is TGTGCCTGGAGTGTAGGGGGGGAGACCCAGTACTTC. Its protein is CAWSVGGETQYF.

The chain is built from TRBV4-2 and TRBJ2-1; 12 positions match TRBD1. There are 18 residues in the CDR3. CDR1 and CDR2 (germline): LGHNA, YNFKEQ. The ends lost 4 bases at V and 8 bases at J; junction bases unmatched: 15. The CDR3 loop is CASSRLEIPGQGADEQFF. In nucleotides, the CDR3 is TGTGCCAGCAGCCGCCTCGAGATTCCGGGACAGGGGGCCGATGAGCAGTTCTTC.

This clone appeared once. CDR3 bases: TGTGCCAGCAGTCCCCCCGGCCCTACCTTC. This sequence encodes CASSPPGPTF. The rearrangement uses TRBV7-9 and TRBJ1-2; D gene uncertain. CDR3 length equals 10 residues. Trimming took off 6 bases at V and 14 bases at J, with 13 bases between the two ends. Germline CDR1 SEHNR, CDR2 FQNEAQ (reference sequence).

The count of this clone is one. The rearrangement uses TRBV5-1 and TRBJ2-2; TRBD1 or TRBD2 may be the D gene (6 bases each). Per germline, CDR1 SGHRS and CDR2 YFSETQ. V gave up 2 bases and J gave up 6 bases, with 17 bases separating them. There are 16 residues in the CDR3. CDR3 DNA: TGCGCCAGCAGCTTACGGGGGCGCGAGGTGGCCGGGGAGCTGTTTTTT. Its protein is CASSLRGREVAGELFF.

V and J are TRBV7-9 and TRBJ2-3, with D uncertain. The germline V gene encodes CDR1 SEHNR and CDR2 FQNEAQ (reference sequence). The CDR3 consists of 14 residues. V dropped 0 bases and J dropped 4 bases, with 8 bases sitting between them. CDR3 sequence reads: CASSLAQGADTQYF. The CDR3 DNA reads TGTGCCAGCAGCTTAGCGCAAGGCGCAGATACGCAGTATTTT.

The CDR3 bases are TGCGCCAGCAGCACTGTGGAGGGAGAGGGCAATGAGCAGTTCTTC. Encoded protein: CASSTVEGEGNEQFF. The chain combines TRBV5-1 with TRBJ2-1; weak D call: TRBD2 (6 bases). Trimming cost V 4 bases and J 6 bases, with 17 bases left between them. Germline V gene data show CDR1 as SGHRS and CDR2 as YFSETQ. The CDR3 sequence is 15 residues long.

This clone was detected once. V gene TRBV30 combines with J gene TRBJ1-6; D not certain. Germline V lookup: CDR1 GTSNPN, CDR2 SVGIG (reference sequence). The CDR3 loop spans 13 amino acids. V was clipped by 4 bases and J by 8 bases, with 12 bases between them. The CDR3 loop is CAWTGENHSPLHF. The DNA of the CDR3 is TGTGCCTGGACCGGAGAAAACCATTCACCCCTCCACTTT.

This chain joins TRBV3-1 (or the pseudogene TRBV3-2) and TRBJ1-3; TRBD1 matches at 7 bases. Germline V lookup: CDR1 LGHDT, CDR2 YNNKEL (reference sequence). This CDR3 spans 16 amino acids. After removal of 2 bases from V and 3 bases from J, the junction contained 7 bases not matched to a gene. CDR3 sequence reads: CASSQPGQVGGNTIYF. The DNA for the CDR3 is TGTGCCAGCAGCCAACCCGGACAGGTTGGTGGAAACACCATATATTTT.

This sequence joins TRBV20-1 and TRBJ2-3; no reliable D call. The CDR3 covers 12 residues. The germline gives CDR1 DFQATT, CDR2 SNEGSKA (reference sequence). V dropped 3 bases and J dropped 1 base, with 5 bases sitting between them. The CDR3 bases are TGCAGTGCTAGTGACGGCACAGATACGCAGTATTTT. It codes for CSASDGTDTQYF.

V is TRBV11-2 and J is TRBJ1-1, with no clear D. CDR1 is SGHAT, CDR2 FQNNGV, per germline. V lost 1 base to trimming and J lost 3 bases, with 12 bases between them. The CDR3 has 15 residues. CDR3 bases: TGTGCCAGCAGCTTAGGAGGCGGATGGGACACTGAAGCTTTCTTT. This gives the protein CASSLGGGWDTEAFF.

The genes are TRBV5-6 and TRBJ1-2; no reliable D call. V was pared by 2 bases and J by 5 bases, with 7 bases between. CDR1 and CDR2 from the germline V gene are SGHDT and YYEEEE. This CDR3 spans 12 amino acids. CDR3 region: CASSFGLYGYTF. DNA for the CDR3: TGTGCCAGCAGCTTTGGCCTTTATGGCTACACCTTC. The full variable domain, in which reference TRBV5-6 and TRBJ1-2 provide the parts outside the CDR3, is DAGVTQSPTHLIKTRGQQVTLRCSPKSGHDTVSWYQQALGQGPQFIFQYYEEEERQRGNFPDRFSGHQFPNYSSELNVNALLLGDSALYLCASSFGLYGYTFGSGTRLTVV.

The rearrangement joins TRBV6-2 or TRBV6-3 to TRBJ2-1, with 10 bases identical to TRBD2. With 0 bases clipped from V and 4 bases from J, the junction kept 6 bases outside the gene matches. Germline assignment: CDR1 MNHEY and CDR2 SVGEGT. CDR3 size: 17 residues. DNA for the CDR3: TGTGCCAGCAGTTACTCGGGACTAGCGCCTATGTACAATGAGCAGTTCTTC. Its protein product is CASSYSGLAPMYNEQFF.

The V and J genes are TRBV2 and TRBJ2-7; D is unclear. Germline loops: CDR1 SNHLY, CDR2 FYNNEI. This CDR3 has 14 residues. The germline V and J ends were trimmed by 8 bases and 0 bases, with 14 bases remaining between them. The CDR3 here is CASSFGMSSYEQYF. The CDR3 DNA is TGTGCCAGCTCATTCGGTATGAGCTCCTACGAGCAGTACTTC.

The rearrangement links TRBV4-1 to TRBJ2-7; D remains unclear. The V gene lost 0 bases and the J gene lost 3 bases, with 9 bases spanning the gap. The length of the CDR3 is 14 residues. Germline assignment: CDR1 MGHRA and CDR2 YSYEKL. The DNA for the CDR3 is TGCGCCAGCAGCCAAGATGGAGCAGGCTACGAGCAGTACGTC. Protein product: CASSQDGAGYEQYV.

The CDR3 coding sequence is TGTGCCAGCTGGAACTATGGCTACACCTTC. Its protein is CASWNYGYTF. The chain combines TRBV28 with TRBJ1-2; D is ambiguous. This CDR3 region has 10 residues. Trimming took 8 bases from V and 2 from J, leaving 3 bases between them. CDR1 and CDR2 (germline): MDHEN, SYDVKM.

The chain joins TRBV7-2 to TRBJ2-1; D tentatively reads TRBD1 or TRBD2 (5 bases each). Germline V gene lookup returns CDR1 SGHTA and CDR2 FQGNSA. V lost 5 bases, J lost 2 bases, and 13 bases lay in between. CDR3 length: 15 amino acids. For the CDR3, the DNA is TGTGCCAGCAGCACCGGGACGGTGACCTACAATGAGCAGTTCTTC. Translating it yields CASSTGTVTYNEQFF.